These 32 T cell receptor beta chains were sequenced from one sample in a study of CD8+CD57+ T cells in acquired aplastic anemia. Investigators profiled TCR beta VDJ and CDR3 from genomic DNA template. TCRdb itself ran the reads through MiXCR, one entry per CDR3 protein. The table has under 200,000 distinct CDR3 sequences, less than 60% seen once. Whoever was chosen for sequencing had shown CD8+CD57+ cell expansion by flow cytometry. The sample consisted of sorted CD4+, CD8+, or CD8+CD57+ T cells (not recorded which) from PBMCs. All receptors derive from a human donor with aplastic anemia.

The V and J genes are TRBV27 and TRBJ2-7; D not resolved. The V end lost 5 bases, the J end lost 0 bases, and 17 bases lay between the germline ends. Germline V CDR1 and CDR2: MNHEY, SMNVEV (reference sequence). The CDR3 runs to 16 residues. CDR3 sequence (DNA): TGTGCCAGCAGTCCCTCCCAGTATCTAAGCTCCTACGAGCAGTACTTC. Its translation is CASSPSQYLSSYEQYF.

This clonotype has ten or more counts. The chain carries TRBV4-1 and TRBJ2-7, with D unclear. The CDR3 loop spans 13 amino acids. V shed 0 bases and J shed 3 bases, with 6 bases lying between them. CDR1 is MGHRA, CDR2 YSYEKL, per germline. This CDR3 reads CASSQEPIYEQYF. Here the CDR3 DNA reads TGCGCCAGCAGCCAAGAACCCATCTACGAGCAGTACTTC.

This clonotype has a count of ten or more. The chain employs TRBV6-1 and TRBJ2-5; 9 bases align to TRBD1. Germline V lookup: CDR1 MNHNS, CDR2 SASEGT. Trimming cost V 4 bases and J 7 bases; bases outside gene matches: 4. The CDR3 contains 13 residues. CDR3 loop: CASSADRGGTQYF. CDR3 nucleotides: TGTGCCAGCAGTGCGGACAGGGGTGGGACCCAGTACTTC.

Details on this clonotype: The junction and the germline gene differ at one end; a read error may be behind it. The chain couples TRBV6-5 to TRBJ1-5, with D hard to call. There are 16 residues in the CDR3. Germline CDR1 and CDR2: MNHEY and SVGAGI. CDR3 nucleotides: TGTGCCAGCGGTTACTCGACCGGGGAGAGCAATCAGCCCCAGCATTTT. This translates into CASGYSTGESNQPQHF.

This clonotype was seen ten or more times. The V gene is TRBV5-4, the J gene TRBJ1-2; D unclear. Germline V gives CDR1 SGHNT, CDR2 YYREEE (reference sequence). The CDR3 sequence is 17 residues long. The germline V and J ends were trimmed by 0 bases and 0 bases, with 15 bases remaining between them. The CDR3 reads CASSLGGPQLANYGYTF. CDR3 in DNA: TGTGCCAGCAGCTTGGGAGGGCCTCAGTTAGCTAACTATGGCTACACCTTC.

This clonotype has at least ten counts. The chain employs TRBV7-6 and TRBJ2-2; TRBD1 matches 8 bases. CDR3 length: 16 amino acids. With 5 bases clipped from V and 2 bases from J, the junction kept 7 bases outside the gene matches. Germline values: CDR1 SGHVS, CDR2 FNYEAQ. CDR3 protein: CASSARTGGNTGELFF. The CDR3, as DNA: TGTGCCAGCAGCGCGCGAACAGGGGGAAACACCGGGGAGCTGTTTTTT.

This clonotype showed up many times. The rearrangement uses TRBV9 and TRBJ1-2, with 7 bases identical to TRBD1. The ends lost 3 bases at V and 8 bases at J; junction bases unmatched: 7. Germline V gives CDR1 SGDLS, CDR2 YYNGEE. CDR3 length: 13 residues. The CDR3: CASSARGRGGYTF. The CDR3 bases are TGTGCCAGCAGCGCAAGGGGGCGGGGCGGCTACACCTTC.

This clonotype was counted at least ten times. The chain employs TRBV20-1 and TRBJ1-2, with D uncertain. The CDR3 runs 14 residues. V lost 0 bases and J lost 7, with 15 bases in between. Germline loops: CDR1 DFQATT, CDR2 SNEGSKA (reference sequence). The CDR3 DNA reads TGCAGTGCTAGAGAAGAGGGATATCGAAGTGGCTACACCTTC. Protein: CSAREEGYRSGYTF.

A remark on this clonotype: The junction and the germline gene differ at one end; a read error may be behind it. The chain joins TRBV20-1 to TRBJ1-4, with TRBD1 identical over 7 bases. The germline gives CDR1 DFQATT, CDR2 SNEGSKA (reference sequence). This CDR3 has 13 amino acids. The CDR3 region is CSAPRGPNAKLFF. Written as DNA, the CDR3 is TGCAGTGCTCCAAGGGGGCCTAATGCAAAACTGTTTTTT.

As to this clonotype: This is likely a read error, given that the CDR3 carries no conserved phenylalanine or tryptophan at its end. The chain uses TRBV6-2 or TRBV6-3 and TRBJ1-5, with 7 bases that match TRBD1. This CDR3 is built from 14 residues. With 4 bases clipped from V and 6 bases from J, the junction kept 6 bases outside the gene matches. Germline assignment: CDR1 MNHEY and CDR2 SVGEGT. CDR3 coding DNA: TGTGCCAGCAGTTCAGCAGGGGGAGGTCAGCCCCAGCATTGT. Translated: CASSSAGGGQPQHC.

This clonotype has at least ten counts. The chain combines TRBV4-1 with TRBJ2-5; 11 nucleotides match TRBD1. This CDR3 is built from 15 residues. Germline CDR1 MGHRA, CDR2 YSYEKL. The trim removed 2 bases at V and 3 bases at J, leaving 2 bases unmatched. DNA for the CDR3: TGCGCCAGCAGCCAACCGGGACAGGGGGAAGAGACCCAGTACTTC. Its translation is CASSQPGQGEETQYF.

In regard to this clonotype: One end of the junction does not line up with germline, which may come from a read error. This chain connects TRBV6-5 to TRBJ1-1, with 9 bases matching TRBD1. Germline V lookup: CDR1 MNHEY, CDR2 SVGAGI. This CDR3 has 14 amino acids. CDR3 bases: TGTGCCAGCCGGAGGGACAGGGTGGACACTGAAGCTCTCTTT. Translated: CASRRDRVDTEALF.

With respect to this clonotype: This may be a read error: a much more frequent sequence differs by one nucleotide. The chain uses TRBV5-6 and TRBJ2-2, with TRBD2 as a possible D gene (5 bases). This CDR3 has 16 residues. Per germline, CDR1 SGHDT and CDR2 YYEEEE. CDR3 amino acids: CASSLESTPNTGELLF. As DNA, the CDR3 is TGTGCCAGCAGCTTGGAATCGACACCTAACACCGGGGAGCTGCTTTTT.

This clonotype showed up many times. CDR3 sequence reads: CASSFIAGGSQVEQFF. As DNA, the CDR3 is TGTGCCAGCAGCTTCATTGCGGGGGGGAGTCAGGTTGAGCAGTTCTTC. The rearrangement joins TRBV11-2 to TRBJ2-1; 9 bases map to TRBD2. CDR1 is SGHAT, CDR2 FQNNGV, per germline. CDR3 size: 16 residues. V was clipped by 3 bases and J by 9 bases; unmatched bases: 12.

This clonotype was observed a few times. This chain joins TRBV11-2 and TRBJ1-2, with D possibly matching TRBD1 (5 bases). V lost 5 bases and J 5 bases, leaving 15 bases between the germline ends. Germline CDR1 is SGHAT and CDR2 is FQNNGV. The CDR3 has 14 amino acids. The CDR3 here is CASSLLSTEYGYTF. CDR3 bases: TGTGCCAGCAGCCTCCTGTCGACAGAGTATGGCTACACCTTC.

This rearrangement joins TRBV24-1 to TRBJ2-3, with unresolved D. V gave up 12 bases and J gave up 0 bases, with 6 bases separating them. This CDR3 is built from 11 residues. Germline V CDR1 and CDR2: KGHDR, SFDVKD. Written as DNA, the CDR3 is TGTGCCGCATCGAGCACAGATACGCAGTATTTT. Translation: CAASSTDTQYF.

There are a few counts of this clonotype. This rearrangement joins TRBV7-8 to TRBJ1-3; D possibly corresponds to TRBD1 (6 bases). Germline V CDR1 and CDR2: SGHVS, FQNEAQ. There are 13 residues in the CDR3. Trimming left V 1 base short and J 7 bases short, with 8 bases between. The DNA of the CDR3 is TGTGCCAGCAGCTTAGATACAGGGAACACCATATATTTT. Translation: CASSLDTGNTIYF.

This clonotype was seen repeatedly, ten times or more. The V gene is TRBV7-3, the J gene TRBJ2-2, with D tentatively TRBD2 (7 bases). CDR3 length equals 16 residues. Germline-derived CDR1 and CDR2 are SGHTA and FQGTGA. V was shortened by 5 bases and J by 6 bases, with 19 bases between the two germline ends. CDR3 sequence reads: CASSPTGGGGPGELFF. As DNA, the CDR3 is TGTGCCAGCAGCCCGACTGGAGGGGGGGGGCCCGGGGAGCTGTTTTTT. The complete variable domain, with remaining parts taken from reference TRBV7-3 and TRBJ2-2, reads GAGVSQTPSNKVTEKGKYVELRCDPISGHTALYWYRQSLGQGPEFLIYFQGTGAADDSGLPNDRFFAVRPEGSVSTLKIQRTERGDSAVYLCASSPTGGGGPGELFFGEGSRLTVL.

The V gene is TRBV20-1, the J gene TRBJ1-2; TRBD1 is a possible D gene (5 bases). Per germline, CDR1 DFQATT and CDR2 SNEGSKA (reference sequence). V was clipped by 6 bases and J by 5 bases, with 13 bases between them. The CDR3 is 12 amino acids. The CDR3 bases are TGCAGTGCCTGGGACGTCGCGTATGGCTACACCTTC. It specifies CSAWDVAYGYTF.

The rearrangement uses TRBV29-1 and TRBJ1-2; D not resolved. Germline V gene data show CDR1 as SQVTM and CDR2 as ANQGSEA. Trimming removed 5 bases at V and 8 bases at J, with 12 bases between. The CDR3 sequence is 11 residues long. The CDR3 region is CSVTGRKGYTF. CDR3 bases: TGCAGCGTTACGGGAAGGAAGGGCTACACCTTC.

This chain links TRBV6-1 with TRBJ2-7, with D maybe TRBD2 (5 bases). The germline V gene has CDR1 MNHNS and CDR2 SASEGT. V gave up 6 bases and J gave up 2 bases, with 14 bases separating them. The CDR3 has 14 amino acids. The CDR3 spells CASSPNSGTYEQYF. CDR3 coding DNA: TGTGCCAGCAGCCCCAACAGCGGAACCTACGAGCAGTACTTC.

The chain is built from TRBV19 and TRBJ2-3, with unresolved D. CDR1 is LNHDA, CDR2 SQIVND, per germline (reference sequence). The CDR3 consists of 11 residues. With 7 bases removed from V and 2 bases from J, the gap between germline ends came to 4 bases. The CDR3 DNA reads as TGTGCCAGTACCTCCACAGATACGCAGTATTTT. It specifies CASTSTDTQYF.

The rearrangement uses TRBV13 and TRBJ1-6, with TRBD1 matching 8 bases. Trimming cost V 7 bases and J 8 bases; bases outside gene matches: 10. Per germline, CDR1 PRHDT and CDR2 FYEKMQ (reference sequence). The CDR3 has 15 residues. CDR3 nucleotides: TGTGCCAGCAACTTGGCAGGGGGCACGGATTCACCCCTCCACTTT. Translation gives CASNLAGGTDSPLHF.

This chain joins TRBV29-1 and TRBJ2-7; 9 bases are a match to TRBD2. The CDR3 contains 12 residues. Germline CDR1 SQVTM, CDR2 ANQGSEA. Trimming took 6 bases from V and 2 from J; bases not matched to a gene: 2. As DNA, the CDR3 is TGCAGCGTCGCTAGCGGGGCCTACGAGCAGTACTTC. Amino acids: CSVASGAYEQYF.

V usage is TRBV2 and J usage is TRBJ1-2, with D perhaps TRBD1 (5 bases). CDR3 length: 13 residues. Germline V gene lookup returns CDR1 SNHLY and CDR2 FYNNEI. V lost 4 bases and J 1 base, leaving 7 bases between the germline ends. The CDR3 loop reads CASSVDSNYGYTF. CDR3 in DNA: TGTGCCAGCAGTGTCGACAGTAACTATGGCTACACCTTC.

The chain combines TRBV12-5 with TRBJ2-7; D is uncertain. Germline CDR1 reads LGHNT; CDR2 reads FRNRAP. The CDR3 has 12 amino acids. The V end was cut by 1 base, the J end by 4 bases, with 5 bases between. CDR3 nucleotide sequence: TGTGCTAGTGGTTTGGCGCAGTACGAGCAGTACTTC. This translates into CASGLAQYEQYF.

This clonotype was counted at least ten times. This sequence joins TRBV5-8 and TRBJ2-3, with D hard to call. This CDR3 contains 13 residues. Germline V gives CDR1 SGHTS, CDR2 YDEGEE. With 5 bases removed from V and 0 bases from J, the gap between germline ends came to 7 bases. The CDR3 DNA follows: TGTGCCAGCAGTCTGGTCAGCACAGATACGCAGTATTTT. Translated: CASSLVSTDTQYF.

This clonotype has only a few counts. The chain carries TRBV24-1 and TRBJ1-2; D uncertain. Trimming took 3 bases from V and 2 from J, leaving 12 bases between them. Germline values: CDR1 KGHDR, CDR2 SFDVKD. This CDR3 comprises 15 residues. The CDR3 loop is CATSDGGYRNYGYTF. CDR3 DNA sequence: TGTGCCACCAGTGATGGAGGGTACAGAAACTATGGCTACACCTTC.

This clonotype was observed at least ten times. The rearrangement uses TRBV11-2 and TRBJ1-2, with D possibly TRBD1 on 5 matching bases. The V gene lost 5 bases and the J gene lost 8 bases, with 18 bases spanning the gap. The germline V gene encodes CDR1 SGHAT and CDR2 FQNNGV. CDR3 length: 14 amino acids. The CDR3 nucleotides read TGTGCCAGCAGCCAGAGGGCCAGGGCTGGCGGCTACACCTTC. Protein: CASSQRARAGGYTF.

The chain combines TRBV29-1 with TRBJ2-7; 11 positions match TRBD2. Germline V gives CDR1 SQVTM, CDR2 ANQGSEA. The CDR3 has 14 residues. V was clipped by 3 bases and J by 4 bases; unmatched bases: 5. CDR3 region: CSVDGTSGAYEQYF. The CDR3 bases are TGCAGCGTTGATGGGACTAGCGGCGCGTACGAGCAGTACTTC.

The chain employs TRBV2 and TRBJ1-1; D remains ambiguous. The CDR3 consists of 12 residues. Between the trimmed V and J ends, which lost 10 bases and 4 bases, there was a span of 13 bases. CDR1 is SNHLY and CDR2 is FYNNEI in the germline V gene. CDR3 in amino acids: CAILLGGTEAFF. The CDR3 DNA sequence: TGTGCCATCTTGCTTGGTGGCACTGAAGCTTTCTTT. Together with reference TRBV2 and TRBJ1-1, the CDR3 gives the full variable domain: EPEVTQTPSHQVTQMGQEVILRCVPISNHLYFYWYRQILGQKVEFLVSFYNNEISEKSEIFDDQFSVERPDGSNFTLKIRSTKLEDSAMYFCAILLGGTEAFFGQGTRLTVV.

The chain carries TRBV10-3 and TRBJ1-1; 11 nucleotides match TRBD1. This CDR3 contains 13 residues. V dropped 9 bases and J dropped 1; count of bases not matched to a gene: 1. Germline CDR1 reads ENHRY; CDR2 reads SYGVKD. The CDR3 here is CAIGQGANTEAFF. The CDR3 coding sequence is TGTGCCATTGGACAGGGGGCGAACACTGAAGCTTTCTTT.